The entry below gives a single TCR beta chain sequence along with its context. This entry comes from a study of blood T cell repertoires in COVID-19. Study-wide background: Acute-phase and convalescent COVID-19 samples originated in the United States, Italy and Spain. T cells, B-cell-depleted T cells, or PBMCs provided the cDNA or gDNA that served as material.

The CDR3 contains 17 residues. Trimming removed 4 bases from V and 3 bases from J, with 18 bases in between. The germline CDR1 and CDR2 sequences are LGHNA and YNFKEQ. As handled by the study authors: Cell counts per sample came from amplifying reference gene primers. Using immunoSEQ multiplex PCR, the repertoire was profiled, and TCRdb retains in-frame clones only, with some absent. The V and J calls and clone size come from that table; D and trimming were worked out from the DNA. The table has around 250,000 clones, roughly 79% seen once. The chain has TRBV4-2 and TRBJ2-2, with a weak D call TRBD2 (7 bases). This TCR was sampled from a woman aged 80 or over with acute or convalescent COVID-19. Sequencing input: peripheral blood. CDR3 protein: CASSLGGGRAYTGELFF. CDR3 sequence (DNA): TGTGCCAGCAGCCTCGGCGGGGGCAGGGCTTACACCGGGGAGCTGTTTTTT.